What follows describes a single T cell receptor beta chain. The target antigen is unknown. Data came from immunoSEQ multiplex PCR; TCRdb stores just in-frame clones and leaves some out. Of about 110,000 clones listed, around nine tenths were seen once; the top ten hold 2% to 2.5%. The V gene's germline CDR1 is SGHDT and CDR2 YYEEEE. The V and J ends lost 4 bases and 4 bases respectively, with 12 bases between them. CDR3 length: 14 amino acids. The data were obtained in a study of cytomegalovirus exposure and HLA in healthy donors. Study results and limitations: In vitro confirmation showed a few CMV-associated chains to be CMV antigen specific. One later analysis, an examination of the 120 or so validation repertoires, found that first-cohort TCR clusters tended to co-occur in them. Associated with cytomegalovirus, according to the listing, were around 160 TCR beta chains.

Donors were drawn from the approximately 110-subject validation cohort, separate from the approximately 620-subject first cohort. This sequence was found in a woman aged 18-30 years in good health and CMV-seronegative. The chain recombines TRBV5-6 with TRBJ2-1; tentatively, D is TRBD1 (5 bases). Material: PBMCs. In nucleotides, the CDR3 is TGTGCCAGCAGCCGGGTACAGGTTTACAATGAGCAGTTCTTC. This sequence encodes CASSRVQVYNEQFF.